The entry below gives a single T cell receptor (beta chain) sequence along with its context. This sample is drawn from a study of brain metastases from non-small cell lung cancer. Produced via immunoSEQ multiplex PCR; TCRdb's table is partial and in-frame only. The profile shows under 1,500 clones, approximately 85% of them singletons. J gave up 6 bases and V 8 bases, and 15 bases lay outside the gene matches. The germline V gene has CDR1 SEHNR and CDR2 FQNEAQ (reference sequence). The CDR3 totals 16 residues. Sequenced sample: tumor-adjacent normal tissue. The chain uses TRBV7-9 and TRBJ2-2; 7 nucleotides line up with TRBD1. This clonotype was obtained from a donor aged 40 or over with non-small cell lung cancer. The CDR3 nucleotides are TGTGCCAGCGAAGGGGGCGCCAACGGAAAAGCCGGGGAGCTGTTTTTT. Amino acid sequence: CASEGGANGKAGELFF. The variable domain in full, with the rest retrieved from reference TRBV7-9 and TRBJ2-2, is DTGVSQNPRHKITKRGQNVTFRCDPISEHNRLYWYRQTLGQGPEFLTYFQNEAQLEKSRLLSDRFSAERPKGSFSTLEIQRTEQGDSAMYLCASEGGANGKAGELFFGEGSRLTVL.